This is a list of T cell receptor beta chains from one sample in a study of lymphopenia after photon versus proton radiotherapy. This table comes from immunoSEQ multiplex PCR, and its TCRdb copy is limited to in-frame clones, with some not included. This table has roughly 29,000 clones, about nine tenths appearing once. The material was peripheral blood, obtained from a patient treated with proton-based radiotherapy. The receptors were gathered from a woman in her fifties or sixties with cholangiocarcinoma. Some clones in this sample may be carry-over from other donors' samples. Each CDR3 is given with its conserved first and last residue. D genes are given only for firm matches. Size is omitted from some rows. Given values are once, few, many or a class for expanded clones.

CDR3 DNA,CDR3 protein,V gene,D gene,J gene,clone size
TGTGCCAGCAGACCCCCAGGGAACTCTGGAAACACCATATATTTT,CASRPPGNSGNTIYF,TRBV14,NA,TRBJ1-3,once
TGTGCCAGCAGCCACAGTGCCCCCACTAATGAAAAACTGTTTTTT,CASSHSAPTNEKLFF,TRBV7-2,NA,TRBJ1-4,NA
TGTGCCAGCAGCCCCCAAGGTGCAGGGGACCAGCCCCAGCATTTT,CASSPQGAGDQPQHF,TRBV9,NA,TRBJ1-5,few
TGTGCCAGTACCAACCCGGGGAACACAGATACGCAGTATTTT,CASTNPGNTDTQYF,TRBV19,NA,TRBJ2-3,NA
TGTGCTAGCAGCTTAGGGCAGGCGAACACTGAAGCTTTCTTT,CASSLGQANTEAFF,TRBV7-7,NA,TRBJ1-1,few
TGTGCCAGCAGTGAAGGACGGTTGGCCAGGGTCAATGAAAAACTGTTTTTT,CASSEGRLARVNEKLFF,TRBV6-1,NA,TRBJ1-4,NA
TGTGCCAGCTCACCACCTGCGGCAGGGGATATGTACGAGCAGTACTTC,CASSPPAAGDMYEQYF,TRBV18,NA,TRBJ2-7,few
TGCGCCAGCAGTGATGTAGGGAGGGGTGAAAAACTGTTTTTT,CASSDVGRGEKLFF,TRBV10-2,NA,TRBJ1-4,NA
TGTGCCAGCAGCTTAGTAGGGGCGATATCCTACGAGCAGTACTTC,CASSLVGAISYEQYF,TRBV7-8,NA,TRBJ2-7,NA
TGTGCCAGTAGTATCTACGCCCAGGGGCGCAATCAGCCCCAGCATTTT,CASSIYAQGRNQPQHF,TRBV19,NA,TRBJ1-5,NA
TGTGCCAGCAGCCAAGGGGTATACGTTCGTGGCTACACCTTC,CASSQGVYVRGYTF,TRBV14,NA,TRBJ1-2,NA
TGTGCCAGCTCACGCCAGACGGGGGGAATTAACTATGGCTACACCTTC,CASSRQTGGINYGYTF,TRBV18,NA,TRBJ1-2,NA
TGTGCCAGCAGGGGACAGGTACTCGACGAGCAGTACTTC,CASRGQVLDEQYF,TRBV19,TRBD1,TRBJ2-7,NA
TGTGCCAGCAGTGACTCGAACAGGGGTCATACCGGGGAGCTGTTTTTT,CASSDSNRGHTGELFF,TRBV6-4,TRBD1,TRBJ2-2,NA
TGCGCCAGCAGCTCGTCCACCTTAGCGGGAGGGAACACAGATACGCAGTATTTT,CASSSSTLAGGNTDTQYF,TRBV5-1,TRBD2,TRBJ2-3,few
TGTGCCTGGAGTATACAGGGGTCCGGTCAGCCCCAGCATTTT,CAWSIQGSGQPQHF,TRBV30,TRBD1,TRBJ1-5,NA
TGTGCCAGCAGCTTAGAACGATCGGTGGCTGGACCTTGGTACTTC,CASSLERSVAGPWYF,TRBV7-9,NA,TRBJ2-5,NA
TGCGCCAGCAGCCGGGACCCCGGGGCGGAGCAGTTCTTC,CASSRDPGAEQFF,TRBV10-1,NA,TRBJ2-1,NA
TGTGCCAGCTCACCGCTACTAGGACAGGGGCAAGCTGGGGCCAACGTCCTGACTTTC,CASSPLLGQGQAGANVLTF,TRBV18,TRBD1,TRBJ2-6,NA
TGTGCCAGCAGCTTATGGGGGCTCGGGGCCAACGTCCTGACTTTC,CASSLWGLGANVLTF,TRBV11-2,NA,TRBJ2-6,NA
TGTGCCAGCAGCAAGACAGGGAGTGAGCAGTTCTTC,CASSKTGSEQFF,TRBV28,TRBD1,TRBJ2-1,NA
TGTGCCATCAGTGAGTCTATGGCGACCCCCGGGGAGCTGTTTTTT,CAISESMATPGELFF,TRBV10-3,NA,TRBJ2-2,NA
TGTGCCAGCACCCGGACAGGCTTATACAATGAGCAGTTCTTC,CASTRTGLYNEQFF,TRBV27,TRBD1,TRBJ2-1,NA
TGTGCCAGCAGTTACCTGGGGGGTAACACTGAAGCTTTCTTT,CASSYLGGNTEAFF,TRBV6-5,NA,TRBJ1-1,NA
TGCGCCAGCAGCTTGTTTCAAGCGGGAGAATTCGATGAGCAGTTCTTC,CASSLFQAGEFDEQFF,TRBV5-1,TRBD2,TRBJ2-1,NA
TGTGCCAGCAGCTTCACAGCGAATAGCAATCAGCCCCAGCATTTT,CASSFTANSNQPQHF,TRBV7-8,NA,TRBJ1-5,NA
TGTGCCAGCAAACAGGGGGCGGCCGGGGAGCTGTTTTTT,CASKQGAAGELFF,TRBV7-9,TRBD1,TRBJ2-2,NA
TGTGCCAGCAGCAAGCGTGTTAACACCGGGGAGCTGTTTTTT,CASSKRVNTGELFF,TRBV11-3,NA,TRBJ2-2,NA
TGTGCCAGCTCACCAGTGGGGGGGCCGCCCTACGAGCAGTACTTC,CASSPVGGPPYEQYF,TRBV18,NA,TRBJ2-7,NA
TGTGCCAGCAGCTTAGTCTCAAGTTCCCTCTCTGGGGCCAACGTCCTGACTTTC,CASSLVSSSLSGANVLTF,TRBV7-6,NA,TRBJ2-6,NA
TGCGCCAGCAGCTTGCTAGCGGGAGAGGTGAATGAGCAGTTCTTC,CASSLLAGEVNEQFF,TRBV5-1,TRBD2,TRBJ2-1,NA
TGTGCCAGCAGCCGCCAGACAGGGGCCTACGAGCAGTACTTC,CASSRQTGAYEQYF,TRBV14,TRBD1,TRBJ2-7,once
TGTGCCAGCAGCTTGGCGAAGGAACATTTCCAAGAGACCCAGTACTTC,CASSLAKEHFQETQYF,TRBV5-6,NA,TRBJ2-5,NA
TGTGCCTGCGCAGGACAGGGAGGCAATCAGCCCCAGCATTTT,CACAGQGGNQPQHF,TRBV30,TRBD1,TRBJ1-5,once
TGTGCCAGCAGCCCCGGGGGGACCCATTCACCCCTCCACTTT,CASSPGGTHSPLHF,TRBV7-2,NA,TRBJ1-6,NA
TGTGCCAGCAGCGTGGGACACAACTCCTACGAGCAGTACTTC,CASSVGHNSYEQYF,TRBV9,NA,TRBJ2-7,NA
TGTGCCAGCAGTTTGGTCACACAATCCGGCTACACCTTC,CASSLVTQSGYTF,TRBV28,NA,TRBJ1-2,NA
TGTGCCAGCAGCTTGGCAAACGAGCAGTACTTC,CASSLANEQYF,TRBV5-5,NA,TRBJ2-7,once
TGTGCCAGCAGCACCCGGGCGGGGGCGAGAGAGACCCAGTACTTC,CASSTRAGARETQYF,TRBV7-9,NA,TRBJ2-5,NA
TGTGCCATACGGAACAGGGTTAATACCGGCTACACCTTC,CAIRNRVNTGYTF,TRBV7-2,NA,TRBJ1-2,NA
TGTGCCAGCAGTGACATCCTAGCGGGCTCCTACAATGAGCAGTTCTTC,CASSDILAGSYNEQFF,TRBV25-1,TRBD2,TRBJ2-1,NA
TGTGCCAGCTCCGGGGACCGGGGATATGAAAAACTGTTTTTT,CASSGDRGYEKLFF,TRBV18,NA,TRBJ1-4,NA
TGTGCCAGCTCACCCGCAGACTACGAGCAGTACTTC,CASSPADYEQYF,TRBV18,NA,TRBJ2-7,NA
TGCGCCAGCAGCTCCGGGACAGGGAAAGAGACCCAGTACTTC,CASSSGTGKETQYF,TRBV5-1,TRBD1,TRBJ2-5,NA
TGTGCCAGCTCACCCCGACAGCCGCAGGCACCCCTCCACTTT,CASSPRQPQAPLHF,TRBV18,NA,TRBJ1-6,NA
TGTGCCAGCAGTTTATGGGGACGTCTCAATGAGCAGTTCTTC,CASSLWGRLNEQFF,TRBV27,NA,TRBJ2-1,many
TGTGCCAGCTCGCCGGAAGGGTATGGCTACACCTTC,CASSPEGYGYTF,TRBV18,NA,TRBJ1-2,once
TGCGCCAGCAGCCCCGGGTGGCAGGAGACCCAGTACTTC,CASSPGWQETQYF,TRBV5-1,NA,TRBJ2-5,NA
TGTGCCAGCACCCCGACAGGGCAAACTAATGAAAAACTGTTTTTT,CASTPTGQTNEKLFF,TRBV27,TRBD1,TRBJ1-4,NA
TGTGCCAGCAACTGGGACAGACAGGGGACCCAGTACTTC,CASNWDRQGTQYF,TRBV7-2,TRBD1,TRBJ2-5,NA
TGCGCCAGCAGCCAAAGGGTTGGGCAGGTGGGGGTGACCCAGTACTTC,CASSQRVGQVGVTQYF,TRBV5-1,NA,TRBJ2-5,NA
TGTGCCAGCAGCTTAGAGGTAGGGTGGACGCCCCAGCATTTT,CASSLEVGWTPQHF,TRBV7-2,NA,TRBJ1-5,NA
TGCGCCAGCAGCTTGAACACGATGAACACTGAAGCTTTCTTT,CASSLNTMNTEAFF,TRBV5-1,NA,TRBJ1-1,NA
TGTGCCAGCGCCCAATGGGAGACCCAGTACTTC,CASAQWETQYF,TRBV25-1,NA,TRBJ2-5,NA
TGTGCCAGCAGCGGACAGGGGGCTTATGAAGCTTTCTTT,CASSGQGAYEAFF,TRBV9,TRBD1,TRBJ1-1,few
TGTGCCAGCACTGACTTACTGCGGGCGACATATAATTCACCCCTCCACTTT,CASTDLLRATYNSPLHF,TRBV2,NA,TRBJ1-6,NA
TGCGCCAGCAGCTTAGTGGGAGGGCACAATGAGCAGTTCTTC,CASSLVGGHNEQFF,TRBV5-1,TRBD2,TRBJ2-1,NA